The rows below give T cell receptor beta chains drawn from one sample of a study of CD8 T cells in ankylosing spondylitis. TCRdb re-analysed the 5' RACE reads in MiXCR, keeping a single row per CDR3 protein. The data contain fewer than 550,000 distinct CDR3 sequences, approximately 5% of them singletons. The source material was blood, either unsorted or a sorted T cell fraction (not recorded which). All receptors come from a male donor with ankylosing spondylitis. CDR3s include the opening cysteine and the closing phenylalanine or tryptophan. A D gene is named only where the DNA matches it firmly. Expanded clones get a size class; other rows say once, few or many, or leave the size out.

size	J	D	V	DNA	CDR3
many	TRBJ1-2	TRBD1	TRBV20-1	TGCAGTGCTGCCCAGACAGGGGTTAGTGGCTACACCTTC	CSAAQTGVSGYTF
few	TRBJ2-7	-	TRBV6-2/TRBV6-3	TGTGCCAGCAGGGGTAGTCTTCAGAACGAGCAGTACTTC	CASRGSLQNEQYF
many	TRBJ2-1	-	TRBV5-6	TGTGCCAGCAGCTTTCTGGGTAATGAGCAGTTCTTC	CASSFLGNEQFF
many	TRBJ2-7	-	TRBV2	TGTGCCAGCAGTTCGGCCATAACAGGGCCCTACGAGCAGTACTTC	CASSSAITGPYEQYF
many	TRBJ2-3	-	TRBV7-2	TGTGCCAGCAGCTTAGGTGTGATAGGCACAGATACGCAGTATTTT	CASSLGVIGTDTQYF
many	TRBJ2-4	-	TRBV5-1	TGTGCCAGCAGTTTGGGGCAGGGAAACATTCAGTACTTC	CASSLGQGNIQYF
many	TRBJ1-2	-	TRBV5-1	TGCGCCAGCAGTTCCCCGCGGAACTATGGCTACACCTTC	CASSSPRNYGYTF
many	TRBJ2-3	-	TRBV27	TGTGCCAGCAGTTTATCGTCCGGAGACAGGCCCAATACGCAGTATTTT	CASSLSSGDRPNTQYF
many	TRBJ1-5	TRBD1	TRBV24-1	TGTGCCACCAGTGATGGACAGGTGAGAAGCAATCAGCCCCAGCATTTT	CATSDGQVRSNQPQHF
many	TRBJ2-4	TRBD2	TRBV20-1	TGCAGTGCTACCCCGACTAGCGGGAGGGCTGGCATTCAGTACTTC	CSATPTSGRAGIQYF
many	TRBJ2-7	-	TRBV20-1	TGCAGTGCTAGATCTGACTACGAGCAGTACTTC	CSARSDYEQYF
many	TRBJ1-5	-	TRBV10-2	TGCGCCAGCGGCAGCCGCAATCAGCCCCAGCATTTT	CASGSRNQPQHF
-	TRBJ2-7	-	TRBV6-2/TRBV6-3	TGTGCCAGCAGTTACGGGGGAGGCCGGACCTACGAGCAGTACTTC	CASSYGGGRTYEQYF
-	TRBJ2-7	TRBD1	TRBV4-1	TGCGCCAGCAGCCAAGTCTCCGGGACAGCGAGGGAGCAGTACTTC	CASSQVSGTAREQYF
many	TRBJ1-2	-	TRBV20-1	TGCAGTGCCCCTTGGTACTATGGCTACACCTTC	CSAPWYYGYTF
many	TRBJ1-1	-	TRBV29-1	TGCAGCGTCCTTGGAGGGGTTAAAGCTTTCTTT	CSVLGGVKAFF
many	TRBJ1-1	-	TRBV6-5	TGTGCCAGCAGTTCATACAGTACTACTGAAGCTTTCTTT	CASSSYSTTEAFF
many	TRBJ2-7	TRBD2	TRBV12-3/TRBV12-4	TGTGCCAGCAGTTTGACTAGCTACGGGGAGCAGTACTTC	CASSLTSYGEQYF
many	TRBJ2-3	TRBD2	TRBV5-8	TGTGCCAGCAGCCTAGAAGCGGGAGGTGGTGCAGATACGCAGTATTTT	CASSLEAGGGADTQYF
many	TRBJ2-2	TRBD2	TRBV7-2	TGTGCCAGCAGCTTAGGGCTAGCGGGAAGGATTACCGGGGAGCTGTTTTTT	CASSLGLAGRITGELFF
many	TRBJ1-1	-	TRBV14	TGTGCCAGCAGCCGTTCGACAGTCTGGGGGTTGGCTTTCTTT	CASSRSTVWGLAFF
many	TRBJ2-7	TRBD2	TRBV13	TGTGCCAGCAGCCGACTAGCGGAGGGGGAGTACGAGCAGTACTTC	CASSRLAEGEYEQYF
-	TRBJ2-7	-	TRBV18	TGTGCCAGCTCACCACAGGGGGGGGTCTACGAGCAGTACTTC	CASSPQGGVYEQYF
-	TRBJ1-4	-	TRBV3-1	TGTGCCAGCAGCTTCCGACAGGATGAAAAACTGTTTTTT	CASSFRQDEKLFF
many	TRBJ2-7	TRBD2	TRBV29-1	TGCAGCGTTGTTTTGGCTAGCGGGAGTGGCTACGAGCAGTACTTC	CSVVLASGSGYEQYF
many	TRBJ2-3	-	TRBV2	TGTGCCAGCAGCCCGAAAGATACGCAGTATTTT	CASSPKDTQYF
many	TRBJ1-4	TRBD1	TRBV7-2	TGTGCCAGCAGCTTAGCCCTGACAGGGTCGCTGTTTTTT	CASSLALTGSLFF